Listed below are T cell receptor beta chains from one sample, sequenced in a study of blood T cell repertoires in COVID-19. Sequenced by immunoSEQ multiplex PCR; TCRdb stores in-frame clones only, minus some. The data show fewer than 350,000 clones, more than 75% seen once. Sequences were obtained from PBMCs or T cells enriched from blood (not recorded which). The receptors derive from a woman between 40 and 55 years old with acute COVID-19. Each CDR3 is given with its conserved first and last residue. A D gene is named only where the DNA matches it firmly. Expanded clones get a size class; other rows say once, few or many, or leave the size out.

-,TRBD2,19,TRBJ2-1,TRBV5-6,CASSLSQGTSGRAYNEQFF,TGTGCCAGCAGCTTGTCTCAGGGGACTAGCGGGAGGGCCTACAATGAGCAGTTCTTC
-,TRBD1,14,TRBJ1-4,TRBV28,CASGFRDRGEKLFF,TGTGCCAGCGGGTTTAGAGACAGGGGTGAAAAACTGTTTTTT
-,TRBD1,15,TRBJ1-1,TRBV5-1,CASSVDRGLDTEAFF,TGCGCCAGCAGCGTAGACAGGGGTTTGGACACTGAAGCTTTCTTT
few,-,13,TRBJ2-2,TRBV11-2,CASSFPGAGELFF,TGTGCCAGCAGCTTTCCAGGCGCCGGGGAGCTGTTTTTT
-,TRBD1,15,TRBJ2-5,TRBV7-2,CASSPWKGGGETQYF,TGTGCCAGCAGCCCCTGGAAAGGGGGCGGCGAGACCCAGTACTTC
-,-,15,TRBJ1-6,TRBV5-1,CASSPSGSYNSPLHF,TGCGCCAGCAGTCCCTCGGGTTCCTATAATTCACCCCTCCACTTT
-,-,16,TRBJ1-1,TRBV10-3,CAISEQRGGVNTEAFF,TGTGCCATCAGTGAACAACGGGGGGGAGTGAACACTGAAGCTTTCTTT
-,TRBD2,16,TRBJ2-7,TRBV7-9,CASSFSPSGSSYEQYF,TGTGCCAGCAGCTTTTCACCTAGCGGGAGTTCCTACGAGCAGTACTTC
few,TRBD1,12,TRBJ1-1,TRBV29-1,CSVDRVNTEAFF,TGCAGCGTGGACAGGGTGAACACTGAAGCTTTCTTT
-,TRBD2,16,TRBJ2-5,TRBV5-1,CASTRGLAGFEETQYF,TGCGCCAGCACCCGCGGACTAGCGGGATTCGAAGAGACCCAGTACTTC
-,TRBD2,14,TRBJ2-3,TRBV2,CASSESSGGDTQYF,TGTGCCAGCAGTGAGTCTAGCGGGGGGGATACGCAGTATTTT
-,TRBD1,13,TRBJ1-2,TRBV7-2,CASSSGQGNGYTF,TGTGCCAGCAGCTCGGGACAGGGGAACGGCTACACCTTC
few,-,11,TRBJ2-2,TRBV30,CAWRRTGELFF,TGTGCCTGGCGTCGCACCGGGGAGCTGTTTTTT
once,TRBD1,15,TRBJ2-7,TRBV28,CASSPRDRVLNEQYF,TGTGCCAGCAGTCCCCGTGACAGGGTGTTAAACGAGCAGTACTTC
-,TRBD2,16,TRBJ2-1,TRBV7-6,CASSPWTSGGDNEQFF,TGTGCCAGCAGCCCCTGGACTAGCGGGGGCGACAATGAGCAGTTCTTC
-,TRBD1,16,TRBJ1-5,TRBV20-1,CSASPRTGYSNQPQHF,TGCAGTGCTAGTCCCCGGACAGGATATAGCAATCAGCCCCAGCATTTT
-,-,15,TRBJ1-5,TRBV7-2,CASSLEVLSNQPQHF,TGTGCCAGCAGCTTAGAAGTACTTAGCAATCAGCCCCAGCATTTT
-,-,13,TRBJ1-2,TRBV7-2,CASSSPGNYGYTF,TGTGCCAGCAGCTCCCCAGGGAACTATGGCTACACCTTC
-,TRBD2,17,TRBJ2-1,TRBV9,CASSEFTGGPSFNEQFF,TGTGCCAGCAGCGAGTTTACGGGAGGGCCTTCTTTCAATGAGCAGTTCTTC
once,TRBD1,19,TRBJ1-3,TRBV7-3,CASSLIIVDRVFSGNTIYF,TGTGCCAGCAGCTTAATTATAGTTGACAGGGTTTTCTCTGGAAACACCATATATTTT
-,TRBD2,17,TRBJ2-1,TRBV14,CASSQDLQLAGNNEQFF,TGTGCCAGCAGCCAAGATCTACAACTAGCGGGAAACAATGAGCAGTTCTTC
-,-,15,TRBJ2-3,TRBV19,CASSIGGSGTDTQYF,TGTGCCAGTAGTATAGGAGGGTCGGGCACAGATACGCAGTATTTT
-,-,13,TRBJ1-2,TRBV5-1,CASSFNGIDGYTF,TGCGCCAGCAGCTTTAACGGGATTGATGGCTACACCTTC
-,-,13,TRBJ2-1,TRBV5-4,CASSLETTNEQFF,TGTGCCAGCAGCTTGGAGACTACCAATGAGCAGTTCTTC
-,-,16,TRBJ2-2,TRBV4-1,CASSQDAGLSTGELFF,TGCGCCAGCAGCCAAGATGCGGGGTTGTCCACCGGGGAGCTGTTTTTT
-,-,12,TRBJ1-1,TRBV7-9,CASSSQGTEAFF,TGTGCCAGCAGTTCTCAGGGGACTGAAGCTTTCTTT
-,-,14,TRBJ1-1,TRBV6-5,CASRGGTLNTEAFF,TGTGCCAGCCGGGGAGGGACCTTGAACACTGAAGCTTTCTTT
-,TRBD1,14,TRBJ2-5,TRBV5-1,CASSLGQGKETQYF,TGCGCCAGCAGCTTGGGACAGGGAAAAGAGACCCAGTACTTC
-,-,15,TRBJ1-2,TRBV7-9,CASSLGRVLDYGYTF,TGTGCCAGCAGCTTAGGACGGGTTTTGGACTATGGCTACACCTTC
-,TRBD1,15,TRBJ2-5,TRBV7-9,CASSLVPGGGETQYF,TGTGCCAGCAGCTTAGTTCCAGGGGGTGGAGAGACCCAGTACTTC
-,-,15,TRBJ2-7,TRBV3-1/TRBV3-2,CASSHTATGGYEQYF,TGTGCCAGCAGCCATACTGCAACCGGGGGCTACGAGCAGTACTTC
-,-,12,TRBJ2-3,TRBV6-5,CATRGDTDTQYF,TGTGCCACCCGGGGAGACACAGATACGCAGTATTTT
once,TRBD1,14,TRBJ1-6,TRBV6-2/TRBV6-3,CASSSRTGGSPLHF,TGTGCCAGCAGTTCCCGGACAGGCGGATCACCCCTCCACTTT
-,-,13,TRBJ2-7,TRBV10-3,CAIGHSNSYEQYF,TGTGCCATCGGACACTCAAATTCCTACGAGCAGTACTTC
once,TRBD1,14,TRBJ1-2,TRBV6-5,CASSLRQGNYGYTF,TGTGCCAGCAGTCTTAGACAGGGGAACTATGGCTACACCTTC
-,TRBD1,13,TRBJ2-2,TRBV12-3/TRBV12-4,CASSHRGTGELFF,TGTGCCAGCAGTCACAGGGGGACGGGGGAGCTGTTTTTT
-,TRBD1,14,TRBJ2-7,TRBV3-1/TRBV3-2,CASSPGTGAYEQYF,TGTGCCAGCAGCCCAGGGACAGGGGCCTACGAGCAGTACTTC
-,-,13,TRBJ1-6,TRBV18,CASSLRERSPLHF,TGTGCCAGCTCACTCAGGGAAAGGTCACCCCTCCACTTT
-,-,13,TRBJ2-7,TRBV5-8,CASSRTASYEQYF,TGTGCCAGCAGCCGGACAGCCTCCTACGAGCAGTACTTC
-,TRBD2,15,TRBJ2-2,TRBV7-8,CASSLGTSGTGELFF,TGTGCCAGCAGCTTAGGGACTAGCGGTACCGGGGAGCTGTTTTTT
-,TRBD1,16,TRBJ2-2,TRBV11-3,CASSLGQGTNTGELFF,TGTGCCAGCAGCTTAGGACAGGGGACGAACACCGGGGAGCTGTTTTTT
-,-,14,TRBJ2-7,TRBV2,CASSGIGISYEQYF,TGTGCCAGCAGTGGTATCGGGATAAGCTACGAGCAGTACTTC
once,-,12,TRBJ1-2,TRBV12-3/TRBV12-4,CASSLVGGSYTF,TGTGCCAGCAGTTTAGTGGGGGGGAGCTACACCTTC
-,-,14,TRBJ2-1,TRBV7-9,CASSRDFTYNEQFF,TGTGCCAGCAGCCGGGACTTTACCTACAATGAGCAGTTCTTC
once,-,17,TRBJ1-5,TRBV28,CASSLSVYRASNQPQHF,TGTGCCAGCAGTTTAAGCGTATACAGGGCCTCCAATCAGCCCCAGCATTTT
-,-,18,TRBJ1-3,TRBV7-9,CASSFRRQLLESGNTIYF,TGTGCCAGCAGCTTCCGGAGACAGCTCCTTGAATCTGGAAACACCATATATTTT
-,-,17,TRBJ2-3,TRBV5-1,CASSLQASGGGADTQYF,TGCGCCAGCAGCTTGCAGGCCAGCGGAGGGGGGGCAGATACGCAGTATTTT
-,TRBD2,16,TRBJ2-1,TRBV7-3,CASSLSGAIAGDEQFF,TGTGCCAGCAGCTTAAGTGGCGCCATCGCGGGGGATGAGCAGTTCTTC
-,TRBD1,16,TRBJ2-7,TRBV5-1,CASSLATGQGAPLKYF,TGCGCCAGCAGCTTGGCAACGGGACAGGGGGCGCCGTTGAAGTACTTC
-,-,14,TRBJ2-1,TRBV18,CASSPGQSYNEQFF,TGTGCCAGCTCACCGGGACAATCCTACAATGAGCAGTTCTTC
-,-,14,TRBJ2-1,TRBV24-1,CATSKVGSYNEQFF,TGTGCCACCAGTAAAGTGGGGAGCTACAATGAGCAGTTCTTC
-,TRBD1,17,TRBJ1-1,TRBV5-1,CASSLAPGTGGRTEAFF,TGCGCCAGCAGCTTGGCCCCAGGGACAGGGGGTCGGACTGAAGCTTTCTTT
-,TRBD2,16,TRBJ2-3,TRBV2,CASSQGTSGGGDTQYF,TGTGCCAGCTCCCAAGGGACTAGCGGGGGGGGAGATACGCAGTATTTT
-,TRBD2,15,TRBJ2-7,TRBV11-3,CASSLDATSGYEQYF,TGTGCCAGCAGCTTAGATGCAACTAGCGGCTACGAGCAGTACTTC
once,TRBD1,14,TRBJ1-4,TRBV7-9,CASSDGTGYEKLFF,TGTGCCAGCAGCGACGGGACAGGGTATGAAAAACTGTTTTTT
-,-,14,TRBJ1-5,TRBV30,CAWSSTGRNQPQHF,TGTGCCTGGAGTTCAACAGGTCGTAATCAGCCCCAGCATTTT
few,TRBD1,15,TRBJ1-2,TRBV19,CASSIPGGRTRGYTF,TGTGCCAGTAGTATCCCAGGGGGCCGGACAAGGGGCTACACCTTC
-,TRBD2,13,TRBJ2-1,TRBV19,CASSIVLAVEQFF,TGTGCCAGTAGTATAGTACTAGCGGTAGAGCAGTTCTTC